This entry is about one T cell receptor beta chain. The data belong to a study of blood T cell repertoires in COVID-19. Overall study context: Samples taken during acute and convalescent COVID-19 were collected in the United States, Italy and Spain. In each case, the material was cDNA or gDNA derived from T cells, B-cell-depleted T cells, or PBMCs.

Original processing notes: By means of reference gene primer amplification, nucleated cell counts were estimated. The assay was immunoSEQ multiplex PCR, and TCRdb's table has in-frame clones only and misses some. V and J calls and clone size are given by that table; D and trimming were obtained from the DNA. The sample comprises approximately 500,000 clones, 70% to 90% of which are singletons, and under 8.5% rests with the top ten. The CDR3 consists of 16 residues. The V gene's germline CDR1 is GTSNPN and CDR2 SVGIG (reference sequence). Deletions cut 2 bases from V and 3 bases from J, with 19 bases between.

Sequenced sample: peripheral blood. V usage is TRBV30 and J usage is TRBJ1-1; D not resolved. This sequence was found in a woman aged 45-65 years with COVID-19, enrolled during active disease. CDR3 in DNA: TGTGCCTGGAGTTCGGCGGGCGGGAATGGGTACACTGAAGCTTTCTTT. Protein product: CAWSSAGGNGYTEAFF.